A single sample gave rise to the 17 T cell receptor beta chains below, sequenced in a study of blood T cells in healthy people across ages. The authors ran a second PCR of about 7 to 11 cycles using a sample-barcoded 5' primer and a J-beta primer mix. TCRdb redid the calling of the 5' RACE reads with MiXCR, one entry per CDR3 protein. The data contain about 1,400,000 distinct CDR3 sequences, 59% of them seen just once; the ten biggest clones take up roughly 7%. The sample was blood. Receptor source: a man between 18 and 35 years old in good health.

This chain joins TRBV7-9 and TRBJ2-4; 10 bases fit TRBD1. The end of the DNA aligns better with TRBJ2-7, so the J call may be wrong. The CDR3 is 15 residues long. CDR1 is SEHNR and CDR2 is FQNEAQ in the germline V gene (reference sequence). CDR3 sequence (DNA): TGTGCCAGCAGCCCCATGGGACAGGGGAACTACGAGCAGTACTTC. This translates into CASSPMGQGNYEQYF.

The chain couples TRBV27 to TRBJ1-5; D uncertain. Germline CDR1 and CDR2: MNHEY and SMNVEV (reference sequence). V lost 6 bases, J lost 6 bases, and 12 bases lay in between. The length of the CDR3 is 13 residues. CDR3 sequence reads: CASRERFTQPQHF. The DNA for the CDR3 is TGTGCCAGCAGGGAAAGGTTTACTCAGCCCCAGCATTTT.

There are a few counts of this clonotype. The chain employs TRBV12-3 or TRBV12-4 and TRBJ2-1; D assignment may be TRBD1 or TRBD2 (5 bases each). This CDR3 is built from 15 residues. Trimming left V 6 bases short and J 3 bases short, with 15 bases between. The CDR3 DNA sequence: TGTGCCAGCAGGCTCACCGGGACGTACTACAATGAGCAGTTCTTC. As protein: CASRLTGTYYNEQFF.

The chain has TRBV7-9 and TRBJ2-7; perhaps TRBD1 as D (7 bases). The CDR3 is 14 residues long. Germline loops: CDR1 SEHNR, CDR2 FQNEAQ (reference sequence). With 8 bases removed from V and 1 base from J, the gap between germline ends came to 15 bases. The CDR3 is CASRPGGQSYEQYF. The CDR3 nucleotides read TGTGCCAGCCGCCCCGGGGGACAGTCCTACGAGCAGTACTTC.

The chain carries TRBV28 and TRBJ2-5, with a weak D call TRBD2 (5 bases). The DNA end lines up better with TRBJ2-7; the J call may be wrong. Per germline, CDR1 MDHEN and CDR2 SYDVKM. The CDR3 length is 14 residues. The DNA for the CDR3 is TGTGCCAGCAGTTTACTCCGAGGGTACTACGAGCAGTACTTC. Protein sequence: CASSLLRGYYEQYF.

This clonotype was found once. J is TRBJ2-7 and V is TRBV5-1; D gene uncertain. CDR3 length: 13 amino acids. CDR1 and CDR2 (germline): SGHRS, YFSETQ. Trimming shortened V by 3 bases and J by 3 bases, and 10 bases separated the two germline ends. The CDR3 region has the DNA TGCGCCAGCAGCTCCGACATACTCTACGAGCAGTACTTC. Translated, it gives CASSSDILYEQYF.

This clonotype was counted a few times. V usage is TRBV7-8 and J usage is TRBJ1-6; D unresolved. There are 12 residues in the CDR3. Trimming stripped 2 bases from V and 8 bases from J, with 4 bases between. Germline lookup yields CDR1 SGHVS and CDR2 FQNEAQ. The CDR3 DNA follows: TGTGCCAGCAGCTTAAAGCATTCACCCCTCCACTTT. Its translation: CASSLKHSPLHF.

Only a few counts were recorded for this clonotype. The chain is built from TRBV4-2 and TRBJ1-2, with a possible D match to TRBD1 (5 bases). CDR1 is LGHNA, CDR2 YNFKEQ, per germline. The V and J ends lost 3 bases and 8 bases respectively, with 22 bases between them. The CDR3 totals 16 residues. The CDR3, as DNA: TGTGCCAGCAGCCATCCCCGGGGGGAGGAAAGAGAGGGCTACACCTTC. This codes for CASSHPRGEEREGYTF.

The CDR3 bases are TGTGCCAGCAGCACAGCAAATAATCAGCCCCAGCATTTT. This gives the protein CASSTANNQPQHF. The V and J genes are TRBV12-3 or TRBV12-4 and TRBJ1-5; D unresolved. This CDR3 contains 13 residues. Trimming shortened V by 6 bases and J by 4 bases, and 10 bases separated the two germline ends.

The chain carries TRBV5-1 and TRBJ2-1; 12 bases match TRBD2. Germline trimming cut 2 bases from V and 8 bases from J; bases unmatched to any gene: 5. The germline gives CDR1 SGHRS, CDR2 YFSETQ. The CDR3 is 15 residues long. In nucleotides, the CDR3 is TGCGCCAGCAGCTTTAGGACTAGCGGGATTGATGAGCAGTTCTTC. Encoded protein: CASSFRTSGIDEQFF. The variable domain in full, completed from reference TRBV5-1 and TRBJ2-1, reads KAGVTQTPRYLIKTRGQQVTLSCSPISGHRSVSWYQQTPGQGLQFLFEYFSETQRNKGNFPGRFSGRQFSNSRSEMNVSTLELGDSALYLCASSFRTSGIDEQFFGPGTRLTVL.

The chain has TRBV18 and TRBJ1-2; D not certain. In germline, CDR1 is KGHSH, CDR2 LQKENI. V was cut by 3 bases and J by 6 bases, with 11 bases left in between. The CDR3 contains 13 residues. CDR3 in DNA: TGTGCCAGCTCACCCCACGGGGAGGATGGCTACACCTTC. Amino acid sequence: CASSPHGEDGYTF.

This clonotype was observed a single time. V usage is TRBV4-3 and J usage is TRBJ2-7; D is possibly TRBD2 (6 bases). This CDR3 spans 16 amino acids. Germline V gene lookup returns CDR1 LGHNA and CDR2 YSLEER. V was pared by 1 base and J by 2 bases, with 15 bases between. The CDR3 DNA reads as TGCGCCAGCAGCCAAGTCGTTCACGGGGGAGCCTACGAGCAGTACTTC. Translation gives CASSQVVHGGAYEQYF.

The table lists this clonotype with a few counts. The chain is built from TRBV21-1 and TRBJ2-4. TRBV21-1 is designated a pseudogene. This CDR3 spans 15 amino acids. CDR3 bases: TGTGCCAGCTTCGTCGGCGGTCTAGCCAAAAACATTCAGTACTTC. Protein: CASFVGGLAKNIQYF.

This clonotype occurred a few times. CDR3 protein: CASSQGGTTYGYTF. The DNA of the CDR3 is TGTGCCAGCAGCCAAGGGGGGACAACCTATGGCTACACCTTC. The genes are TRBV12-3 or TRBV12-4 and TRBJ1-2; tentatively, D is TRBD1 (6 bases). The CDR3 is made up of 14 amino acids. The V and J ends lost 6 bases and 4 bases respectively, with 15 bases between them.

V is TRBV6-2 or TRBV6-3 and J is TRBJ2-5; no firm D call. The CDR3 sequence is 14 residues long. V gave up 0 bases and J gave up 2 bases, with 7 bases separating them. CDR1 and CDR2 from the germline V gene are MNHEY and SVGEGT. CDR3 DNA: TGTGCCAGCAGTTACTCGCTCACTCAAGAGACCCAGTACTTC. It translates to CASSYSLTQETQYF.

CDR3 DNA: TGCAGTGCTTCCGACCTAAGACAGGATTCCTACGAGCAGTACTTC. Translating gives CSASDLRQDSYEQYF. J is TRBJ2-7 and V is TRBV20-1; D might be TRBD1 (6 bases). The CDR3 covers 15 residues. V shed 5 bases and J shed 1 base, with 18 bases lying between them. Per the germline V gene, CDR1 is DFQATT and CDR2 is SNEGSKA (reference sequence).

V gene TRBV20-1 combines with J gene TRBJ1-5; D is possibly TRBD1 (6 bases). The CDR3 contains 15 residues. The V end was cut by 6 bases, the J end by 6 bases, with 21 bases between. Looked up from germline, CDR1 is DFQATT and CDR2 is SNEGSKA (reference sequence). CDR3 protein: CSATGGASQGQPQHF. The DNA of the CDR3 is TGCAGTGCGACTGGGGGCGCAAGTCAAGGTCAGCCCCAGCATTTT.